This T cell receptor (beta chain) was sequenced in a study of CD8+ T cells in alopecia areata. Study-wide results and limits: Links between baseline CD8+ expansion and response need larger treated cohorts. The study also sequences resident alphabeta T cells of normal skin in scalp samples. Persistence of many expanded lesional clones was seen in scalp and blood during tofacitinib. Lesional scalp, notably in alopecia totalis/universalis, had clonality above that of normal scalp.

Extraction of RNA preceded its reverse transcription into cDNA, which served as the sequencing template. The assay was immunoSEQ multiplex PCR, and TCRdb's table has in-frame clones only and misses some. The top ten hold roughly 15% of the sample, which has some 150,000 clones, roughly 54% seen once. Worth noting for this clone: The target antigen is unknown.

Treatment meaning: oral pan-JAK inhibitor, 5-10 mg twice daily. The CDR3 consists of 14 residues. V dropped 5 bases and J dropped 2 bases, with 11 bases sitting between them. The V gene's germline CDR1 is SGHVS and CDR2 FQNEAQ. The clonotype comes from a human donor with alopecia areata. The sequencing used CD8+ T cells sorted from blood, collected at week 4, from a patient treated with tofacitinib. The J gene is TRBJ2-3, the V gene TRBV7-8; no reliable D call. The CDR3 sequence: CASSGRILTDTQYF. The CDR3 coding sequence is TGTGCCAGCAGCGGACGGATACTCACAGATACGCAGTATTTT.